These T cell receptor beta chains were read from a single sample in a study of post-analysis software for immune sequencing data. TCRdb called the PCR reads again in MiXCR, with one record for every CDR3 protein. The repertoire holds about 430,000 distinct CDR3 sequences, with about 40% as singletons. Sequencing was carried out using blood. These receptors were obtained from a girl aged 2 to 10 with multiple sclerosis. The CDR3 runs from the conserved cysteine through the conserved F or W. D genes are given only for firm matches. A clone size is listed for some rows: how often the clone was seen (once, few, many), or a class if it is expanded.

size: -; D: -; V: TRBV6-5; J: TRBJ2-2; DNA: TGTGCCAGCAGTGAAAAGAACACCGGGGAGCTGTTTTTT; CDR3: CASSEKNTGELFF
size: once; D: TRBD1; V: TRBV10-3; J: TRBJ1-1; DNA: TGTGCCATCAGTGAGGAGGGACAGACTGAAGCTTTCTTT; CDR3: CAISEEGQTEAFF
size: -; D: TRBD2; V: TRBV12-3/TRBV12-4; J: TRBJ2-1; DNA: TGTGCCAGCAGAACTAGCGGGAGGGCCCTCAATGAGCAGTTCTTC; CDR3: CASRTSGRALNEQFF
size: few; D: -; V: TRBV19; J: TRBJ1-2; DNA: TGTGCCAGTAGTATCACGGGGGGTGGTAACTATGGCTACACCTTC; CDR3: CASSITGGGNYGYTF
size: -; D: TRBD1; V: TRBV20-1; J: TRBJ1-2; DNA: TGCAGTGCTAGAGCCGACAGGGTACCGTCCGGCTACACCTTC; CDR3: CSARADRVPSGYTF
size: -; D: -; V: TRBV7-3; J: TRBJ2-3; DNA: TGTGCCAGCAGCTCAGATGGGCGAGATACGCAGTATTTT; CDR3: CASSSDGRDTQYF
size: -; D: TRBD2; V: TRBV4-2; J: TRBJ2-7; DNA: TGTGCCAGCAGCGTCCGTGAGGGACTAGGTTACGAGCAGTACTTC; CDR3: CASSVREGLGYEQYF
size: few; D: -; V: TRBV20-1; J: TRBJ2-7; DNA: TGCAGTGCTACCCCCTACGAGCAGTACTTC; CDR3: CSATPYEQYF
size: few; D: TRBD2; V: TRBV29-1; J: TRBJ2-5; DNA: TGCAGCGTTGAGAGGGGACTAGCGGGGGGGCCGGAGACCCAGTACTTC; CDR3: CSVERGLAGGPETQYF
size: -; D: TRBD2; V: TRBV11-2; J: TRBJ2-1; DNA: TGTGCCAGCAGCTTCTACGCCGGGACTAGCGGGAGTAGGGATAATGAGCAGTTCTTC; CDR3: CASSFYAGTSGSRDNEQFF
size: -; D: -; V: TRBV5-1; J: TRBJ2-7; DNA: TGCGCCAGCAGCTTGGAAGGGAATTGGGCAGACTACGAGCAGTACTTC; CDR3: CASSLEGNWADYEQYF
size: -; D: -; V: TRBV27; J: TRBJ2-7; DNA: TGTGCCAGCAGTTTTTTGGGAAACGAGCAGTACTTC; CDR3: CASSFLGNEQYF
size: -; D: TRBD2; V: TRBV5-1; J: TRBJ2-1; DNA: TGCGCCAGCAGGATAGCGGGGGGGCATGAGCAGTTCTTC; CDR3: CASRIAGGHEQFF
size: once; D: -; V: TRBV20-1; J: TRBJ1-2; DNA: TGCAGTGCTACCCGACGGACAGTCAGCAGAACTGGCTACACCTTC; CDR3: CSATRRTVSRTGYTF
size: -; D: TRBD1; V: TRBV10-3; J: TRBJ2-2; DNA: TGTGCCATCAGTGATTCCGGGACAGGGTACGCCGGGGAGCTGTTTTTT; CDR3: CAISDSGTGYAGELFF
size: -; D: -; V: TRBV5-1; J: TRBJ2-1; DNA: TGCGCCAGCAGCTTGGCCGGGTTGGCAGTGGAGGAGCAGTTCTTC; CDR3: CASSLAGLAVEEQFF
size: -; D: -; V: TRBV18; J: TRBJ1-4; DNA: TGTGCCAGCTCACCACTACAGGAGGGTGAAAAACTGTTTTTT; CDR3: CASSPLQEGEKLFF
size: -; D: TRBD1; V: TRBV24-1; J: TRBJ2-7; DNA: TGTGCCACCATGGACAGGGACGCCTACGAGCAGTACTTC; CDR3: CATMDRDAYEQYF
size: few; D: -; V: TRBV6-2/TRBV6-3; J: TRBJ2-7; DNA: TGTGCCAGCAGTGCCAAATTTACCCAGTACTTC; CDR3: CASSAKFTQYF